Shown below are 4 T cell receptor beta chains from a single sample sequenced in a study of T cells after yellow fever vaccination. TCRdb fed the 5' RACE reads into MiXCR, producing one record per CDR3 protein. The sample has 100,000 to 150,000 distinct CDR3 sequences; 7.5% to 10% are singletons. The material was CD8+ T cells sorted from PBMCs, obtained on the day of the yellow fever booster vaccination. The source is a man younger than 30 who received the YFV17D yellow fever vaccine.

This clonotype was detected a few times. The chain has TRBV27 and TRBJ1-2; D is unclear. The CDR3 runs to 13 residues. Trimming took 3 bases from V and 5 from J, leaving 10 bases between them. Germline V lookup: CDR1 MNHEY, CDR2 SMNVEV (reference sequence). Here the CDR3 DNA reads TGTGCCAGCAGTTTGAGGCGAAATTATGGCTACACCTTC. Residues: CASSLRRNYGYTF.

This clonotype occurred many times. The CDR3 loop reads CASSFRTSGSDTQYF. CDR3 in DNA: TGTGCCAGCAGTTTTCGGACTAGCGGATCCGATACGCAGTATTTT. The rearrangement links TRBV27 to TRBJ2-3; 10 nucleotides line up with TRBD2. CDR3 length: 15 residues. The V gene end was trimmed by 3 bases and the J gene end by 6 bases; junction bases not matched to a gene: 6. Germline assignment: CDR1 MNHEY and CDR2 SMNVEV (reference sequence).

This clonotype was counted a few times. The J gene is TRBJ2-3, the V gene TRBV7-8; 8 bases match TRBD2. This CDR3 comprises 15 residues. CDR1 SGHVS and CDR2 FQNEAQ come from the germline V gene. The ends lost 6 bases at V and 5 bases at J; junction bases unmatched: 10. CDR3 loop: CASRSIAGIGDTQYF. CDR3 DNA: TGTGCCAGCAGATCTATAGCGGGGATCGGAGATACGCAGTATTTT.

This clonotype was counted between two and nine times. CDR3 sequence reads: CASSMTANQETQYF. CDR3 sequence (DNA): TGTGCCAGCAGCATGACAGCGAACCAAGAGACCCAGTACTTC. This sequence joins TRBV12-3 or TRBV12-4 and TRBJ2-5; a weak D match, TRBD1 (5 bases). Trimming shortened V by 6 bases and J by 0 bases, and 11 bases separated the two germline ends. This CDR3 is built from 14 residues.